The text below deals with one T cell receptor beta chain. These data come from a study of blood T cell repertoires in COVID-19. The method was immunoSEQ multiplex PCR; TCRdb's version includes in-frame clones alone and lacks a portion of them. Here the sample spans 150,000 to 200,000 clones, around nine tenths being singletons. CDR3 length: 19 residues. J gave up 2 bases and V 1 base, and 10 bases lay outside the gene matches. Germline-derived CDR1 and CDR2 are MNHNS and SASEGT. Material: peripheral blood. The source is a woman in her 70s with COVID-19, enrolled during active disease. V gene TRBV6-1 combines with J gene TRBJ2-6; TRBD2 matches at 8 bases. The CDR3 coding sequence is TGTGCCAGCAGTGAAGAGATCGGGGGGGGCCCTCCTGGGGCCAACGTCCTGACTTTC. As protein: CASSEEIGGGPPGANVLTF.